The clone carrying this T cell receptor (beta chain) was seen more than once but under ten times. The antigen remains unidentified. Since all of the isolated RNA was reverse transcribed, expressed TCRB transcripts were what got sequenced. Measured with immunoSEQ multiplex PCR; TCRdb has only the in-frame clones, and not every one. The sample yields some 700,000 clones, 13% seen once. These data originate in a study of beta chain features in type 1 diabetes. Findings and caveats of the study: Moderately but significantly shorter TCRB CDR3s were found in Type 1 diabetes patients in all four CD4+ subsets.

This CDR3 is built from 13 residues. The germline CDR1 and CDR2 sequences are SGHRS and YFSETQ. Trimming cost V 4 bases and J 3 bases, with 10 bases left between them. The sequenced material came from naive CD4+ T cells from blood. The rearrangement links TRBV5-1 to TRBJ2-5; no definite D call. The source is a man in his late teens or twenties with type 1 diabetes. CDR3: CASSLPTEETQYF. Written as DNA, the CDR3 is TGCGCCAGCAGCCTCCCGACTGAAGAGACCCAGTACTTC.